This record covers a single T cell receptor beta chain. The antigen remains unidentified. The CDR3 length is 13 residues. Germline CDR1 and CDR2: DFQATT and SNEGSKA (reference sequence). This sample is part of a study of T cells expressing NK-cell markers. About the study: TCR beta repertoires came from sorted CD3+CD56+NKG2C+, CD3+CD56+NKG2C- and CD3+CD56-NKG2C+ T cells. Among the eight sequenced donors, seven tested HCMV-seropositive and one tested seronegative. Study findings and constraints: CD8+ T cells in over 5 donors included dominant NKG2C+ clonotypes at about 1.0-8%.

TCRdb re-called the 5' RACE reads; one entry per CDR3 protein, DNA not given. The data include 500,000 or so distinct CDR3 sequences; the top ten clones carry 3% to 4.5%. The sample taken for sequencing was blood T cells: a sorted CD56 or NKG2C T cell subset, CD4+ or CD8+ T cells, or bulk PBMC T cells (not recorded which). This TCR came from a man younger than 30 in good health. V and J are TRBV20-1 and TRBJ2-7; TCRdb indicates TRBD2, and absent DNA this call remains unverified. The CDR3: CSAQGLAAYEQYF.